A selection of T cell receptor beta chains follows, all from one sample in a study of shared clonotypes between healthy human individuals. Sequenced by immunoSEQ multiplex PCR; TCRdb stores in-frame clones only, minus some. The data hold more than 400,000 clones, with roughly 80% observed a single time. The sequenced material came from PBMCs. These receptors all come from a woman aged 40 to 50 in good health. Some clones in this sample may be carry-over from other donors' samples. CDR3s include the opening cysteine and the closing phenylalanine or tryptophan. The D gene is left open where the match is weak. Not every row has a clone size; where given, it reads once, few, many or a size class.

>TRBD2|many|TRBJ2-7|TRBV6-1
TGTGCCAGCGGGACTAGCGAAACCTACGAGCAGTACTTC
CASGTSETYEQYF
>TRBD2|once|TRBJ2-1|TRBV19
TGTGCCAGTAGTTGGACAAGCGGGAGGACCTACAATGAGCAGTTCTTC
CASSWTSGRTYNEQFF
>TRBD1|.|TRBJ1-5|TRBV7-6
TGTGCCAGCAGCTCCCAGACAGGGGGGAATCAGCCCCAGCATTTT
CASSSQTGGNQPQHF
>.|.|TRBJ1-2|TRBV6-5
TGTGCCAGCAGAGACCGGGATCTGTGGGTGGATGGCTACACCTTC
CASRDRDLWVDGYTF
>.|.|TRBJ2-2|TRBV5-3
TGTGCCAGCCTCTTCTCGCCGGAAAGGAACACCGGGGAGCTGTTTTTT
CASLFSPERNTGELFF
>.|.|TRBJ2-2|TRBV28
TGTGCCAGCTGCCAGGGGGGGAACACCGGGGAGCTGTTTTTT
CASCQGGNTGELFF
>.|.|TRBJ2-7|TRBV5-1
TGCGCCAGCAGCTTGGCCGGGACAACTAACTACGAGCAGTACTTC
CASSLAGTTNYEQYF
>TRBD2|.|TRBJ2-2|TRBV29-1
TGCAGCGTCTCGAGGAGGCTAGCGGGAGCGGGCGGGGAGCTGTTTTTT
CSVSRRLAGAGGELFF
>.|.|TRBJ1-2|TRBV5-4
TGTGCCAGCAGCTTATATTCGGGGGTTAACTATGGCTACACCTTC
CASSLYSGVNYGYTF
>TRBD1|many|TRBJ1-2|TRBV18
TGTGCCAGCTCACCGGGACAGAGCTATGGCTACACCTTC
CASSPGQSYGYTF
>TRBD2|.|TRBJ2-7|TRBV11-2
TGTGCCAGCAGCTCGAGGTGGCTAGCGGGAGAGGCCTACGAGCAGTACTTC
CASSSRWLAGEAYEQYF
>TRBD1|.|TRBJ2-2|TRBV10-3
TGTGCCATCAGGGAGGACAGGGCCACCGGGGAGCTGTTTTTT
CAIREDRATGELFF
>TRBD2|.|TRBJ2-5|TRBV6-4
TGTGCCAGCAGTCGACTAGCGGGACAGCAAGAGACCCAGTACTTC
CASSRLAGQQETQYF
>.|.|TRBJ2-5|TRBV7-9
TGTGCCAGCAGCTTACTGGCTAGCAGACAAGAGACCCAGTACTTC
CASSLLASRQETQYF
>.|.|TRBJ2-1|TRBV6-4
TGTGCCAGCAGTGAGGGGGAAGCGGATGAGCAGTTCTTC
CASSEGEADEQFF
>.|.|TRBJ1-5|TRBV27
TGTGCCAGCAGTTTCAACAGCTTCAATCAGCCCCAGCATTTT
CASSFNSFNQPQHF
>.|few|TRBJ2-7|TRBV21-1
TGTGCCAGCAGCACCCGACACAGCGGGACCACCTACGAGCAGTACTTC
CASSTRHSGTTYEQYF
>.|many|TRBJ1-2|TRBV5-1
TGCGCCAGCAGCTCGAACAGGCATAGCTACACCTTC
CASSSNRHSYTF
>.|.|TRBJ1-1|TRBV28
TGTGCCAGCAGTATCTACAGAGAGAACACTGAAGCTTTCTTT
CASSIYRENTEAFF
>.|.|TRBJ1-5|TRBV7-2
TGTGCCAGCAGCGCACATGGGGGGGCTAACCATCAGCCCCAGCATTTT
CASSAHGGANHQPQHF
>TRBD1|few|TRBJ1-2|TRBV27
TGTGCCAGCAGTTGGTCCGGGACAGAGTTCTATGGCTACACCTTC
CASSWSGTEFYGYTF
>TRBD2|.|TRBJ2-7|TRBV6-6
TGTGCCAGCAGTTACCCGGGTGGTAGCGGGTACGAGCAGTACTTC
CASSYPGGSGYEQYF
>TRBD1|.|TRBJ2-1|TRBV28
TGTGCCAGCAGCACCGCCGGGACAGGGTACAATGAGCAGTTCTTC
CASSTAGTGYNEQFF
>.|few|TRBJ2-1|TRBV2
TGTGCCAGCAGTGAACCCCTAGACAGGAATGAGCAGTTCTTC
CASSEPLDRNEQFF
>TRBD1|.|TRBJ2-5|TRBV7-9
TGTGCCAGCAGCCACACAGGGGTCCAAGAGACCCAGTACTTC
CASSHTGVQETQYF
>TRBD2|.|TRBJ2-7|TRBV7-2
TGTGCCAGCAGCTCAGTACTAGCGGGAGCTGGGGAGCAGTACTTC
CASSSVLAGAGEQYF
>.|.|TRBJ1-5|TRBV30
TGTGCCTGGAGTTCCCAGTCCAACAGGCAGTTGAAGGCCCAGCATTTT
CAWSSQSNRQLKAQHF
>.|.|TRBJ2-1|TRBV11-2
TGTGCCAGCAGCTTGGGGGTCAATGAGCAGTTCTTC
CASSLGVNEQFF
>.|.|TRBJ1-1|TRBV14
TGTGCCGGCAGCCAAGATTACGGGGTCGACGGGGTTGGCACTGAAGCTTTCTTT
CAGSQDYGVDGVGTEAFF
>TRBD1|.|TRBJ2-1|TRBV5-1
TGCGCCAGCCGCCGGGACAGCTTATACAATGAGCAGTTCTTC
CASRRDSLYNEQFF
>TRBD1|.|TRBJ1-5|TRBV2
TGTGCCAGCAGCCTACGGGACAGATCGCAGCCCCAGCATTTT
CASSLRDRSQPQHF
>TRBD1|.|TRBJ1-1|TRBV2
TGTGCCAGCAGTGTTACCGGGACAGCGAACACTGAAGCTTTCTTT
CASSVTGTANTEAFF
>.|.|TRBJ2-5|TRBV4-1
TGCGCCAGCAGCCGTTCCTATGGGGAGACCCAGTACTTC
CASSRSYGETQYF
>TRBD2|.|TRBJ2-7|TRBV5-4
TGTGCCAGCAACAAGGGACTAGCGGGGGCCCAGGGAGGAGAGCAGTACTTC
CASNKGLAGAQGGEQYF
>.|.|TRBJ1-4|TRBV7-8
TGTGCCAGCAGCCCGACTAGGGGTGCAACTAATGAAAAACTGTTTTTT
CASSPTRGATNEKLFF
>.|.|TRBJ2-7|TRBV9
TGTGCCAGCAGCGTAGGGTCAGCTGGGGGCTACGAGCAGTACTTC
CASSVGSAGGYEQYF
>.|.|TRBJ2-3|TRBV7-3
TGTGCCAGCAGCGCCCTCCCGGGCAGGGCAGATACGCAGTATTTT
CASSALPGRADTQYF
>TRBD2|.|TRBJ2-7|TRBV4-2
TGTGCCAGCAGCCAAGAGTGGGGTGCGGGGGACGAGCAGTACTTC
CASSQEWGAGDEQYF
>.|.|TRBJ2-5|TRBV7-2
TGTGCCAGCAGCTTAGATGGTTTTGTGGAGACCCAGTACTTC
CASSLDGFVETQYF
>TRBD2|.|TRBJ2-3|TRBV5-1
TGCGCCAGCAGCGTACGACTAGCGGGAGCCACAGATACGCAGTATTTT
CASSVRLAGATDTQYF
>TRBD1|few|TRBJ1-5|TRBV25-1
TGTGCCAGCAGTGAGGACAGGGGTAGTCAGCCCCAGCATTTT
CASSEDRGSQPQHF
>TRBD1|.|TRBJ1-5|TRBV11-2
TGTGCCAGCAGCGTCAGGGGGCTTGGTCAGCCCCAGCATTTT
CASSVRGLGQPQHF
>TRBD2|once|TRBJ2-3|TRBV7-2
TGTGCCAGCAGCTTAGCTAAACTAGCGGGAGTTGGAGATACGCAGTATTTT
CASSLAKLAGVGDTQYF
>.|.|TRBJ2-1|TRBV7-3
TGTGCCAGCAGCTTAATGGGCCAACCGACCTACAATGAGCAGTTCTTC
CASSLMGQPTYNEQFF
>.|.|TRBJ2-5|TRBV28
TGTGCCAGCAGTTTTGGTAGCGGATCCACGCAGGAAGAGACCCAGTACTTC
CASSFGSGSTQEETQYF
>TRBD2|once|TRBJ2-5|TRBV5-6
TGTGCCAGCAGCTTATGGACTAGCGGGAGAAGGAGGGAGACCCAGTACTTC
CASSLWTSGRRRETQYF
>.|.|TRBJ2-3|TRBV2
TGTGCCAGCAGTGAATTGGGCAGGGGGGCGACAGATACGCAGTATTTT
CASSELGRGATDTQYF